This T cell receptor (beta chain) was captured in a study of blood T cells in healthy people across ages. Across the study: Capture by template switching was about one barcoded beta molecule per two T cells.

Every sample had a minimum of 6 million PBMCs isolated. This clonotype was counted only a few times. A second roughly 6 to 12 cycle PCR used barcoded and J-beta primers. Via MiXCR, TCRdb re-called the 5' RACE reads, giving one row per CDR3 protein. The sample lists fewer than 1,200,000 distinct CDR3 sequences; 25% were seen once. This same sample was also part of a study on T cells of mothers and their children. As reported in that work: Samples were provided by three healthy Caucasian mothers and their six children. Each mother gave over 8.5 million TCR beta CDR3 reads; each child, several million.

The sample comprised blood. This sequence was found in a girl aged 2-10 years in good health.

CDR3 sequence reads: CATSFGTSGVRNEQFF. The DNA of the CDR3 is TGTGCCACCAGCTTCGGGACTAGCGGGGTAAGGAATGAGCAGTTCTTC. V is TRBV15 and J is TRBJ2-1, with 13 bases that match TRBD2. J gave up 7 bases and V 5 bases, and 8 bases lay outside the gene matches. The germline V gene encodes CDR1 LNHNV and CDR2 YYDKDF (reference sequence). This CDR3 has 16 amino acids.